This record concerns one T cell receptor beta chain sequence. This specimen comes from a study of blood T cell repertoires in COVID-19. The overall study: Spain, Italy and the United States supplied samples that represented acute and convalescent COVID-19. T cells, B-cell-depleted T cells, or PBMCs supplied cDNA or gDNA.

Original methodology: Reference gene primer amplification gave estimated nucleated cell counts. Sequenced by immunoSEQ multiplex PCR; TCRdb stores in-frame clones only, minus some. D and trimming come from the DNA, and the V and J calls and clone size come from that table. The repertoire holds some 91,000 clones, with approximately 82% as singletons. The sequence came from a human donor in a cohort sampled during active COVID-19. The sequencing sample was made of peripheral blood.

The DNA for the CDR3 is TGTGCCAGCAGCATTCCGGGACTAGCCTACAATGAGCAGTTCTTC. Residues: CASSIPGLAYNEQFF. The chain joins TRBV7-2 to TRBJ2-1, with 8 positions matching TRBD2. This CDR3 has 15 residues. From germline, CDR1 is SGHTA and CDR2 FQGNSA. V dropped 5 bases and J dropped 2; count of bases not matched to a gene: 5.